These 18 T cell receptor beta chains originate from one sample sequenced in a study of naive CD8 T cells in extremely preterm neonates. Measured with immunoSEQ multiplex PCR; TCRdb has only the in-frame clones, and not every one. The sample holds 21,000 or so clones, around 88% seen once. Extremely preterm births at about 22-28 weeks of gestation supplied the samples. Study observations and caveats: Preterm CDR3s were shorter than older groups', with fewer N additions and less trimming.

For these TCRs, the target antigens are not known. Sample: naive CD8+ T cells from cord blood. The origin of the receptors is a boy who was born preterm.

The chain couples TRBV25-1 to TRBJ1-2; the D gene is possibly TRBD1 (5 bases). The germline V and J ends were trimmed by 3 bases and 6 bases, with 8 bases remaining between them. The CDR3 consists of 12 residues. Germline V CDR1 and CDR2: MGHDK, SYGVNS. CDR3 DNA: TGTGCCAGCAGTGATTGGACAAATGGCTACACCTTC. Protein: CASSDWTNGYTF.

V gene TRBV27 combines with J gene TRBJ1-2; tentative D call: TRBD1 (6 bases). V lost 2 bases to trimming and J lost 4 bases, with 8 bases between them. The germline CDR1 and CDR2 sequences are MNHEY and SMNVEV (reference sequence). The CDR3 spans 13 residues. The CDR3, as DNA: TGTGCCAGCAGTTTAATAGGGGGCTATGGCTACACCTTC. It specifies CASSLIGGYGYTF.

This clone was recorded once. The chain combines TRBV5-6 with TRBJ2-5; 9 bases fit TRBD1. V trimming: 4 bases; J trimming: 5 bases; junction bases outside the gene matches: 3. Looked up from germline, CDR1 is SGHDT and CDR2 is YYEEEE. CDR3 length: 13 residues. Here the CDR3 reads CASSITGGETQYF. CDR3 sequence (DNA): TGTGCCAGCAGCATAACAGGGGGCGAGACCCAGTACTTC.

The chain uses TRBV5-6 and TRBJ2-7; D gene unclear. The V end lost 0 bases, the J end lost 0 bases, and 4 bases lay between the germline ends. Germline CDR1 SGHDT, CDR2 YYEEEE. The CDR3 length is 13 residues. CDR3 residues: CASSLGHSYEQYF. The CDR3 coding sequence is TGTGCCAGCAGCTTGGGACACTCCTACGAGCAGTACTTC.

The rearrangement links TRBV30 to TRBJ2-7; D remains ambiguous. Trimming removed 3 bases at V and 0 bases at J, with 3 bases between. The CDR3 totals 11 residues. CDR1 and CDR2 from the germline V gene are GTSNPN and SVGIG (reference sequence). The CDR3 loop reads CAWRDSYEQYF. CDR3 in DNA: TGTGCCTGGAGGGACTCCTACGAGCAGTACTTC.

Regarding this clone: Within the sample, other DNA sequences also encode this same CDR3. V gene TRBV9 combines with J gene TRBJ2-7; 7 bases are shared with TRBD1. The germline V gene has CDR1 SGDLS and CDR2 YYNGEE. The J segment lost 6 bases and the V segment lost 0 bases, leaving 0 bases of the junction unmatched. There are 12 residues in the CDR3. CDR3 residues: CASSVGQGEQYF. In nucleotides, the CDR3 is TGTGCCAGCAGCGTAGGACAGGGCGAGCAGTACTTC.

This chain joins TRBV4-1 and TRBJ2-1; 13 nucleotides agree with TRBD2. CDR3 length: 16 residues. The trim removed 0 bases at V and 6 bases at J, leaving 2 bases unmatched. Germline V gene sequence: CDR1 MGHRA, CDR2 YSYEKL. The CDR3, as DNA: TGCGCCAGCAGCCAAGATCGGACTAGCGGGGGCAATGAGCAGTTCTTC. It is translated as CASSQDRTSGGNEQFF.

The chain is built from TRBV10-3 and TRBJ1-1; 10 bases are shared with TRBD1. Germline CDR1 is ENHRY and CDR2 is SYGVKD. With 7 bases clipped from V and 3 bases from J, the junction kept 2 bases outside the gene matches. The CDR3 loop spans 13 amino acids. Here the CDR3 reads CAIMGTGDTEAFF. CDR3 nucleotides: TGTGCCATCATGGGGACAGGGGACACTGAAGCTTTCTTT.

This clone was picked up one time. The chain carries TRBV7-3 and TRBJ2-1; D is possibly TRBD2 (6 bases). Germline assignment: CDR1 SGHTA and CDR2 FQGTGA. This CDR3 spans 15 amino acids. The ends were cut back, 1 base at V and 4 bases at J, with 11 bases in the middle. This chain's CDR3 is CASSLSGGAYNEQFF. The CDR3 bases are TGTGCCAGCAGCTTAAGCGGCGGGGCTTACAATGAGCAGTTCTTC.

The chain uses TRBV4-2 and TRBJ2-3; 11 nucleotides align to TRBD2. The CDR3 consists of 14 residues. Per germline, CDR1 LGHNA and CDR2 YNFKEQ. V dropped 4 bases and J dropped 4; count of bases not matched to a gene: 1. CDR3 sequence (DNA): TGTGCCAGCAGCCTAGCGGGGGGGCCAGATACGCAGTATTTT. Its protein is CASSLAGGPDTQYF.

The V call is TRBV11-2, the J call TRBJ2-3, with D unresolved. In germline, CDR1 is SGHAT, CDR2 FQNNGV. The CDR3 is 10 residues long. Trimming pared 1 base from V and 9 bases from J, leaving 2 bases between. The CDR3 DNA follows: TGTGCCAGCAGCTTAGTGACGCAGTATTTT. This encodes CASSLVTQYF.

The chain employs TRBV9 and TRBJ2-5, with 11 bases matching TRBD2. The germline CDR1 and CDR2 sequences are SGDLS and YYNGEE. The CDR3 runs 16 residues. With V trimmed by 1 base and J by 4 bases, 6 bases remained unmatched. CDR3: CASSVPLAGGRETQYF. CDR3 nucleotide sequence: TGTGCCAGCAGCGTACCCTTAGCGGGGGGGCGAGAGACCCAGTACTTC.

CDR3 amino acids: CAISDSGGNEQFF. CDR3 DNA sequence: TGTGCCATCAGTGATAGCGGGGGAAATGAGCAGTTCTTC. The chain employs TRBV10-3 and TRBJ2-1, with 9 bases fitting TRBD2. This CDR3 has 13 amino acids. CDR1 is ENHRY and CDR2 is SYGVKD in the germline V gene. V dropped 3 bases and J dropped 7; count of bases not matched to a gene: 1.

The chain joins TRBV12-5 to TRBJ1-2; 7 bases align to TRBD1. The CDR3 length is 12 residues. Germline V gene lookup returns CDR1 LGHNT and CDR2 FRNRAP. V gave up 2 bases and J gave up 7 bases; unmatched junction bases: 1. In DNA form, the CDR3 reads TGTGCTAGTGGTTTGACAGGGGTTGGCTACACCTTC. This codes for CASGLTGVGYTF.

CDR3 coding DNA: TGTGCCAGCAGAGGCGGGACAGTCTATGGCTACACCTTC. Translation gives CASRGGTVYGYTF. The J gene is TRBJ1-2, the V gene TRBV6-6; 7 nucleotides line up with TRBD1. CDR3 size: 13 residues. The junction had 5 bases not matched to a gene; V was cut back by 6 bases and J by 4 bases. Germline CDR1 MNHNY, CDR2 SVGAGI (reference sequence).

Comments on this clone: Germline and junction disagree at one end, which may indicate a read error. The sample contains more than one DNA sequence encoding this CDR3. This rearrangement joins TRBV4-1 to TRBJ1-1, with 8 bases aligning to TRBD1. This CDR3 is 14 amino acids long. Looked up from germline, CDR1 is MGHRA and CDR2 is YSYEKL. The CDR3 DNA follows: TGCGCCAGCAGTCAAGTTCAGGGGGCGATTGAAGCTTTCTTT. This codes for CASSQVQGAIEAFF.

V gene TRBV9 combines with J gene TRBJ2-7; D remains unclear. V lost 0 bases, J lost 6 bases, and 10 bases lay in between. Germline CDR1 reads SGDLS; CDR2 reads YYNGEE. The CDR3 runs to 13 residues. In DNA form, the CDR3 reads TGTGCCAGCAGCGTAGGTAAGGAGTTCGAGCAGTACTTC. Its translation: CASSVGKEFEQYF. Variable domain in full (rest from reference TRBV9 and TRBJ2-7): DSGVTQTPKHLITATGQRVTLRCSPRSGDLSVYWYQQSLDQGLQFLIQYYNGEERAKGNILERFSAQQFPDLHSELNLSSLELGDSALYFCASSVGKEFEQYFGPGTRLTVT.

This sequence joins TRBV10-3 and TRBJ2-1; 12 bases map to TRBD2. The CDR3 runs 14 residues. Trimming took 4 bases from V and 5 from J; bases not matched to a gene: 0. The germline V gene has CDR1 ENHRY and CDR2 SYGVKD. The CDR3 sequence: CAISGTSGDNEQFF. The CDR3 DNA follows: TGTGCCATCAGTGGGACTAGCGGGGACAATGAGCAGTTCTTC.